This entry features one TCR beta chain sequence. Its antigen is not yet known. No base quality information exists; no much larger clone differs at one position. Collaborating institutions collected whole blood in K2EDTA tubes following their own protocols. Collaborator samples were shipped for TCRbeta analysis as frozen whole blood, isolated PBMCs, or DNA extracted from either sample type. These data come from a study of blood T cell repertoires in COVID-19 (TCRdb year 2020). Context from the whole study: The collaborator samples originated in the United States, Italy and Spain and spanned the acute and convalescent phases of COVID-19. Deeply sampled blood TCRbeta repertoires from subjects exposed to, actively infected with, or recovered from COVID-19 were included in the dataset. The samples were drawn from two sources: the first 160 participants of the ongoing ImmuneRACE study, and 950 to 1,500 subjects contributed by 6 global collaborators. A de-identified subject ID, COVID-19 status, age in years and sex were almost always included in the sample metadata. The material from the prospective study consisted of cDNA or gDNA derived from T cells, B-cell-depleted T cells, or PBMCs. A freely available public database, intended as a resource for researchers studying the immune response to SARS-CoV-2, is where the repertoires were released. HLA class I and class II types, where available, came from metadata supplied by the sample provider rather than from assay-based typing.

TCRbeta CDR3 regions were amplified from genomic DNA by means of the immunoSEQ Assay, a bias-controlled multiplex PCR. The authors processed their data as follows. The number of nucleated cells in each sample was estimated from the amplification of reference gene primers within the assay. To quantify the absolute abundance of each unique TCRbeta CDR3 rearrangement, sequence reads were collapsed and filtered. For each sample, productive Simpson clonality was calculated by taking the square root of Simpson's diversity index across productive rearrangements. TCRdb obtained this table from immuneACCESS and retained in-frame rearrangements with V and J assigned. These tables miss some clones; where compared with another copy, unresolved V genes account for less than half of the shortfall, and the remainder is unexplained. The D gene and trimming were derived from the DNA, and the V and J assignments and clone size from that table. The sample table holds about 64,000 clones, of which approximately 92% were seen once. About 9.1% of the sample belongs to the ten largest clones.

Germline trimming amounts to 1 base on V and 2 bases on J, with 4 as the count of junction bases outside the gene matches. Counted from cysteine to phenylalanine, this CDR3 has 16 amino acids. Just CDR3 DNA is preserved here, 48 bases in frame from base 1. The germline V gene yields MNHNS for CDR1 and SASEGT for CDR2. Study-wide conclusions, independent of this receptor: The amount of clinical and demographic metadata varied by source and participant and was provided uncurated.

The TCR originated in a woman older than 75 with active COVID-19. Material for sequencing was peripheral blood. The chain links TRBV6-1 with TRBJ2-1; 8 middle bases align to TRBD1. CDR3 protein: CASSEGETGAYNEQFF. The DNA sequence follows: TGTGCCAGCAGTGAAGGAGAGACAGGGGCCTACAATGAGCAGTTCTTC.